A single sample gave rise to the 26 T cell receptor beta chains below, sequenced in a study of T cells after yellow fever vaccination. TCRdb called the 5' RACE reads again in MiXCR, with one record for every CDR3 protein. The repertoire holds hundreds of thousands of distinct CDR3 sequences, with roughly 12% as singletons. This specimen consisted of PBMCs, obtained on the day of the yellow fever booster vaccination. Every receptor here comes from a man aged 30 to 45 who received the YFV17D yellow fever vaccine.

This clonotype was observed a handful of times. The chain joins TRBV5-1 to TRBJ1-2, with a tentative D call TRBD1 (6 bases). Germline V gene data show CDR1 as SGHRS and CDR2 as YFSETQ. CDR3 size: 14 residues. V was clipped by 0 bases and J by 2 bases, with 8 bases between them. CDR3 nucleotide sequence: TGCGCCAGCAGCTTGGTAGGACAGAACTATGGCTACACCTTC. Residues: CASSLVGQNYGYTF.

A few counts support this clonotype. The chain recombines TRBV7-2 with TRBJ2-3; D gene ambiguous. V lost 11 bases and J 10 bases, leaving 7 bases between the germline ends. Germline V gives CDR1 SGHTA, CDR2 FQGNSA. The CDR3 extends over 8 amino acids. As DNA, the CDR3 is TGTGCCTCACCGGCGCAGTATTTT. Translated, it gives CASPAQYF.

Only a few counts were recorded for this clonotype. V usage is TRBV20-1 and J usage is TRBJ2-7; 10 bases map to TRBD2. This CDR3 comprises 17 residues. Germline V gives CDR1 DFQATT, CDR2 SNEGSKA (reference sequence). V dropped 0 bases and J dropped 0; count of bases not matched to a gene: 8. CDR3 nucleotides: TGCAGTGCTAGAGATCTTATCGGACTAGCGGACTCCTACGAGCAGTACTTC. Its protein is CSARDLIGLADSYEQYF.

The CDR3 region is CSAAPGTGVEQYF. DNA for the CDR3: TGCAGTGCCGCCCCCGGGACAGGGGTAGAGCAGTACTTC. The J gene is TRBJ2-7, the V gene TRBV20-1, with 10 nucleotides matching TRBD1. Germline lookup yields CDR1 DFQATT and CDR2 SNEGSKA (reference sequence). V lost 6 bases to trimming and J lost 7 bases; unmatched junction nucleotides: 9. CDR3 length equals 13 residues.

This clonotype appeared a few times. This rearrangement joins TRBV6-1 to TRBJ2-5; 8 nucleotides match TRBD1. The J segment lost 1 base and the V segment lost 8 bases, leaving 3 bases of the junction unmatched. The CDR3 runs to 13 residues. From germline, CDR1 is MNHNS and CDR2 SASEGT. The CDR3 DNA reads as TGTGCCAGCGCGACAGGGGTCCAAGAGACCCAGTACTTC. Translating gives CASATGVQETQYF.

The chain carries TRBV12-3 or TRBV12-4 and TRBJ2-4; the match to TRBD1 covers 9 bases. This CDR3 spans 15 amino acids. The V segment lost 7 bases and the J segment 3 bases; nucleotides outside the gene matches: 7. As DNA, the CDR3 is TGTGCCAGCACTACAGGGGGCATTGACAAAAACATTCAGTACTTC. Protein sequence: CASTTGGIDKNIQYF.

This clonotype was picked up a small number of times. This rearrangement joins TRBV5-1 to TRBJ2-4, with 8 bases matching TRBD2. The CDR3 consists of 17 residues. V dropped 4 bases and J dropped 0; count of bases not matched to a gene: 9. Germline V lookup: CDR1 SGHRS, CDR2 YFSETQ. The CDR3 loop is CASSPQRGGVAKNIQYF. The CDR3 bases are TGCGCCAGCAGCCCCCAACGGGGGGGCGTAGCCAAAAACATTCAGTACTTC.

The CDR3 spells CSVERGTGESYNEQFF. CDR3 coding DNA: TGCAGCGTTGAACGTGGGACAGGGGAGTCCTACAATGAGCAGTTCTTC. The chain links TRBV29-1 to TRBJ2-1; 10 bases line up with TRBD1. This CDR3 is built from 16 residues. V was clipped by 2 bases and J by 1 base; unmatched bases: 5. The germline V gene encodes CDR1 SQVTM and CDR2 ANQGSEA.

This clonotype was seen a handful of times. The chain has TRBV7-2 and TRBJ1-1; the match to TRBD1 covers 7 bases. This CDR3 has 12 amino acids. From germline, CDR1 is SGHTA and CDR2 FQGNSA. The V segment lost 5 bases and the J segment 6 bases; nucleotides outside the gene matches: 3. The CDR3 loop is CASSRTGAEAFF. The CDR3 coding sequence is TGTGCCAGCAGCCGTACAGGGGCTGAAGCTTTCTTT. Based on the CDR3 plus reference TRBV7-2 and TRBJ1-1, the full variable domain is GAGVSQSPSNKVTEKGKDVELRCDPISGHTALYWYRQSLGQGLEFLIYFQGNSAPDKSGLPSDRFSAERTGGSVSTLTIQRTQQEDSAVYLCASSRTGAEAFFGQGTRLTVV.

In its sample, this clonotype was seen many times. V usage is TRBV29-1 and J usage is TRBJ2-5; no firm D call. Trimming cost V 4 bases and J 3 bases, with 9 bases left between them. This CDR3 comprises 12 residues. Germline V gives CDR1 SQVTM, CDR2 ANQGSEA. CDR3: CSVVVREETQYF. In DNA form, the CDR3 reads TGCAGCGTTGTAGTCAGAGAAGAGACCCAGTACTTC.

CDR3 DNA sequence: TGTGCCAGCAGCGCCCTGACAGGGGTCGCCGAGCAGTACTTC. This codes for CASSALTGVAEQYF. V gene TRBV5-6 combines with J gene TRBJ2-7; 8 bases line up with TRBD1. The CDR3 runs to 14 residues. Unmatched junction bases numbered 9, after V lost 4 bases and J lost 6 bases. Germline CDR1 is SGHDT and CDR2 is YYEEEE.

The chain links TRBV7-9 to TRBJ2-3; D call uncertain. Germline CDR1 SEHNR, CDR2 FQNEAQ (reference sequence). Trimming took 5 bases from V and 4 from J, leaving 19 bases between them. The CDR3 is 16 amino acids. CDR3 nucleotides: TGTGCCAGCAGCACACCCCGGCTCCCCTCCCCAGATACGCAGTATTTT. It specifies CASSTPRLPSPDTQYF.

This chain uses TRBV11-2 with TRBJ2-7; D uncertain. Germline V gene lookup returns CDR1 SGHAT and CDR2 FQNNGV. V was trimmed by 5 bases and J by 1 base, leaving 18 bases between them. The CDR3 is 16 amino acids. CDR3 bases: TGTGCCAGCAGCCAAGCGAAATCAGTGTTGTCCTACGAGCAGTACTTC. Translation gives CASSQAKSVLSYEQYF.

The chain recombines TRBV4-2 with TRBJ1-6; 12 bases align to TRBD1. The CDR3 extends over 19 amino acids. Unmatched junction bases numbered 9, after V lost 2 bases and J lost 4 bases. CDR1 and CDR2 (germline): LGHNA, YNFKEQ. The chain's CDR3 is CASSQPGQGAYYYNSPLHF. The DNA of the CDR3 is TGTGCCAGCAGCCAACCGGGACAGGGGGCATATTATTATAATTCACCCCTCCACTTT.

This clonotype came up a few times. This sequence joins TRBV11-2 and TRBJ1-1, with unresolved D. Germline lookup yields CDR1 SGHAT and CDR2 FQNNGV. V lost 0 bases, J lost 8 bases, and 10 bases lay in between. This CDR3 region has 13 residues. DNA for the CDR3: TGTGCCAGCAGCTTAGATCGGCTGGGGGAAGCTTTCTTT. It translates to CASSLDRLGEAFF.

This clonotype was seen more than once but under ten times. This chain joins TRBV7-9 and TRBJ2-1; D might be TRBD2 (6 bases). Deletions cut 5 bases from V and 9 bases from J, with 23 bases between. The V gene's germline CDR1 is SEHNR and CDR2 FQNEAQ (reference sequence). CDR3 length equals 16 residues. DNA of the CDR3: TGTGCCAGCAGCCTAGTCGGGGGAGTGAGCCGGCGTGAGCAGTTCTTC. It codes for CASSLVGGVSRREQFF.

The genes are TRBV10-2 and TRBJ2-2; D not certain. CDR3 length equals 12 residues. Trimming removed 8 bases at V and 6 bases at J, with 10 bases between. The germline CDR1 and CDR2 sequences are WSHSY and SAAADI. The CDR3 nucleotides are TGCGCCAGCGAACACCGACCCGGGGAGCTGTTTTTT. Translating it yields CASEHRPGELFF.

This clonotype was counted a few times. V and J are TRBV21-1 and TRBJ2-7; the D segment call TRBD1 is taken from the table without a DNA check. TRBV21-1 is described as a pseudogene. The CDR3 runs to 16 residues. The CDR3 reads CASSRPKGTGKGEQYF. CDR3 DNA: TGTGCCAGCAGCCGGCCGAAGGGGACAGGCAAAGGCGAGCAGTACTTC.

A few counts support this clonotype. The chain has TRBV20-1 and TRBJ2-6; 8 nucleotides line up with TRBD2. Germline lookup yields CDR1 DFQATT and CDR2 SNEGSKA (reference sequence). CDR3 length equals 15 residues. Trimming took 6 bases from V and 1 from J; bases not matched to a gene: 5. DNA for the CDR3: TGCAGTGCAACGGGAGGGGTTTCTGGGGCCAACGTCCTGACTTTC. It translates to CSATGGVSGANVLTF.

CDR3 sequence reads: CSASWAKNIQYF. CDR3 sequence (DNA): TGCAGTGCCTCCTGGGCCAAAAACATTCAGTACTTC. The V gene is TRBV20-1, the J gene TRBJ2-4, with unresolved D. The CDR3 sequence is 12 residues long. The V and J ends lost 6 bases and 1 base respectively, with 7 bases between them. Germline CDR1 DFQATT, CDR2 SNEGSKA (reference sequence).

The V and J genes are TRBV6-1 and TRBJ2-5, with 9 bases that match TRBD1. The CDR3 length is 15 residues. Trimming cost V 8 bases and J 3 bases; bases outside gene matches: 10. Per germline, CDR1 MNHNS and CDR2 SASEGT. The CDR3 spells CASGRATGGEETQYF. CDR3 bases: TGTGCCAGCGGCAGGGCGACAGGGGGTGAAGAGACCCAGTACTTC.

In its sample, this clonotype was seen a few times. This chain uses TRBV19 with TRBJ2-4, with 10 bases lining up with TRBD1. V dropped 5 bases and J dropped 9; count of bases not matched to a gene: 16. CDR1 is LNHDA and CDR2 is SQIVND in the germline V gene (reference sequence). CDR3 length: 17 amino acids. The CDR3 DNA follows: TGTGCCAGTAGTCCTGCCGGGACAGGGGCTGTTGGTAGCATTCAGTACTTC. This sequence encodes CASSPAGTGAVGSIQYF.

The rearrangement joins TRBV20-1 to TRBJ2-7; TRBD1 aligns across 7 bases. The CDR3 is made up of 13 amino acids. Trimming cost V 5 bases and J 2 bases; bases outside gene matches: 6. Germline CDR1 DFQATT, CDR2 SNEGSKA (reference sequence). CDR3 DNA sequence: TGCAGTGCTGAGTCGGGACAGCCCTACGAGCAGTACTTC. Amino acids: CSAESGQPYEQYF.

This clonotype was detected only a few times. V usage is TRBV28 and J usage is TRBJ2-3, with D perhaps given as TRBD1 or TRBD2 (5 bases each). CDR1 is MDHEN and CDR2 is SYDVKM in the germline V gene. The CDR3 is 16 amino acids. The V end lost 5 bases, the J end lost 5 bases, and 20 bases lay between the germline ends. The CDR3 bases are TGTGCCAGCAGTGTCTCCTACCCAATTGGGGGAGATACGCAGTATTTT. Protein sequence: CASSVSYPIGGDTQYF.

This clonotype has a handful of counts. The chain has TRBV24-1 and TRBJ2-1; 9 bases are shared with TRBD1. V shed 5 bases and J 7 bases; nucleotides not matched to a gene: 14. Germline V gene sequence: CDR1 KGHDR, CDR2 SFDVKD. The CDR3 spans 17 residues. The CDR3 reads CATSGRSGTGTRNEQFF. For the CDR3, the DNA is TGTGCCACCAGTGGCCGATCGGGGACAGGGACACGGAATGAGCAGTTCTTC.

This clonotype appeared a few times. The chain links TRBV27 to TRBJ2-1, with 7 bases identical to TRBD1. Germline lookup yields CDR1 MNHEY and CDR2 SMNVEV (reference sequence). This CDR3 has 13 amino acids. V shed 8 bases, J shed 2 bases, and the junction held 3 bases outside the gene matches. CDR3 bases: TGTGCCAGCGGAGGACAGGCCTACAATGAGCAGTTCTTC. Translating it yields CASGGQAYNEQFF.